This entry lists 21 T cell receptor beta chains sequenced from one sample in a study of cytomegalovirus exposure and HLA in healthy donors. With 60 Vbeta and 13 Jbeta primers, the PCR was carried out. Only in-frame clones appear in the TCRdb table, and some are missing; sequencing was by immunoSEQ multiplex PCR. The data contain about 130,000 clones, about 72% of them singletons. The sequenced sample was PBMCs. The receptors stem from a female donor in good health and CMV-seronegative.

CDR3 DNA sequence: TGTGCCAGCAGCTTAGGCCTCCGGACTACCCAATACAATGAGCAGTTCTTC. Translated, it gives CASSLGLRTTQYNEQFF. J is TRBJ2-1 and V is TRBV13; the D gene is possibly TRBD2 (6 bases). The CDR3 loop spans 17 amino acids. Trimming stripped 0 bases from V and 4 bases from J, with 16 bases between. Per germline, CDR1 PRHDT and CDR2 FYEKMQ (reference sequence).

The rearrangement joins TRBV9 to TRBJ2-7; tentatively, D is TRBD2 (6 bases). The CDR3 loop spans 13 amino acids. V lost 0 bases to trimming and J lost 3 bases, with 7 bases between them. From germline, CDR1 is SGDLS and CDR2 YYNGEE. The DNA for the CDR3 is TGTGCCAGCAGCGTAGGACTAGGCTACGAGCAGTACTTC. Translating gives CASSVGLGYEQYF. Using reference TRBV9 and TRBJ2-7 for the parts outside the CDR3, the full variable domain is DSGVTQTPKHLITATGQRVTLRCSPRSGDLSVYWYQQSLDQGLQFLIQYYNGEERAKGNILERFSAQQFPDLHSELNLSSLELGDSALYFCASSVGLGYEQYFGPGTRLTVT.

The chain combines TRBV6-5 with TRBJ1-1; 9 bases are a match to TRBD1. The germline CDR1 and CDR2 sequences are MNHEY and SVGAGI. J lost 5 bases, V lost 9 bases, and 13 bases had no gene match. The length of the CDR3 is 15 residues. The CDR3, as DNA: TGTGCCAGTTCCACAGGGGGCGGGTTGAGGACTGAAGCTTTCTTT. Protein: CASSTGGGLRTEAFF.

The chain couples TRBV7-3 to TRBJ2-2; D uncertain. The germline V and J ends were trimmed by 0 bases and 4 bases, with 6 bases remaining between them. This CDR3 comprises 14 residues. The germline CDR1 and CDR2 sequences are SGHTA and FQGTGA. CDR3 sequence reads: CASSLTAPTGELFF. The CDR3 DNA is TGTGCCAGCAGCTTAACGGCCCCCACCGGGGAGCTGTTTTTT.

V gene TRBV29-1 combines with J gene TRBJ1-1; D is possibly TRBD1 (6 bases). Deletions cut 3 bases from V and 1 base from J, with 12 bases between. The CDR3 spans 14 residues. Germline values: CDR1 SQVTM, CDR2 ANQGSEA. CDR3 nucleotides: TGCAGCGTTGATGAGAGGACAGCGAACACTGAAGCTTTCTTT. Translated, it gives CSVDERTANTEAFF.

The chain is built from TRBV28 and TRBJ1-4; 7 bases are shared with TRBD1. Germline trimming cut 6 bases from V and 4 bases from J; bases unmatched to any gene: 14. This CDR3 is built from 17 residues. Per the germline V gene, CDR1 is MDHEN and CDR2 is SYDVKM. Here the CDR3 DNA reads TGTGCCAGCAGCCCTACACCAGGGACAGCTTTTAATGAAAAACTGTTTTTT. It translates to CASSPTPGTAFNEKLFF.

The chain combines TRBV30 with TRBJ2-5; D possibly corresponds to TRBD1 (6 bases). V was clipped by 0 bases and J by 0 bases, with 17 bases between them. The CDR3 is 17 residues long. Germline values: CDR1 GTSNPN, CDR2 SVGIG (reference sequence). CDR3 in DNA: TGTGCCTGGAGTGTACAAAACCGGGACACCTACCAAGAGACCCAGTACTTC. It translates to CAWSVQNRDTYQETQYF.

The chain has TRBV10-3 and TRBJ1-1; 8 bases agree with TRBD1. CDR1 ENHRY and CDR2 SYGVKD come from the germline V gene. The CDR3 length is 14 residues. V lost 4 bases, J lost 1 base, and 2 bases stayed unmatched. In DNA form, the CDR3 reads TGTGCCATCAGTGGGACAGGGACGAACACTGAAGCTTTCTTT. Translation gives CAISGTGTNTEAFF.

On this clone itself: A read error may produce the germline difference seen at one junction end. The chain is built from TRBV25-1 and TRBJ2-1; tentatively, D is TRBD2 (7 bases). There are 14 residues in the CDR3. Germline loops: CDR1 MGHDK, CDR2 SYGVNS. The DNA for the CDR3 is TGTGCCTACAATTACGGGGGGCCTGGTGATCGCAGGGTCTTC. This codes for CAYNYGGPGDRRVF.

The rearrangement links TRBV5-8 to TRBJ2-2, with 7 bases aligning to TRBD1. Germline trimming cut 0 bases from V and 9 bases from J; bases unmatched to any gene: 8. Per germline, CDR1 SGHTS and CDR2 YDEGEE. The CDR3 loop spans 15 amino acids. CDR3: CASSLGLWDSRELFF. CDR3 DNA: TGTGCCAGCAGCTTGGGGCTGTGGGACAGCCGGGAGCTGTTTTTT.

This clone was seen a single time. This chain joins TRBV27 and TRBJ2-5; 9 positions match TRBD1. The J segment lost 0 bases and the V segment lost 5 bases, leaving 4 bases of the junction unmatched. This CDR3 contains 15 residues. The germline V gene has CDR1 MNHEY and CDR2 SMNVEV (reference sequence). CDR3: CASSLQGAHQETQYF. The CDR3 nucleotides are TGTGCCAGCAGTCTACAGGGGGCTCACCAAGAGACCCAGTACTTC.

This clone has only one observation. The chain combines TRBV11-1 with TRBJ2-1; TRBD2 matches 10 bases. Losses at the gene ends were 3 bases for V and 5 bases for J; bases not matched to a gene: 10. CDR1 is SGHAT and CDR2 is FQDESV in the germline V gene (reference sequence). The CDR3 sequence is 17 residues long. CDR3: CASSFVRGTSANNEQFF. CDR3 DNA sequence: TGTGCCAGCAGCTTCGTACGTGGGACTAGCGCTAACAATGAGCAGTTCTTC.

V gene TRBV5-1 combines with J gene TRBJ2-7, with 12 bases fitting TRBD1. Germline CDR1 reads SGHRS; CDR2 reads YFSETQ. This CDR3 is 13 amino acids long. The trim removed 4 bases at V and 6 bases at J, leaving 2 bases unmatched. The CDR3 DNA is TGCGCCAGCAGCCGGGACAGGGGGCCCGAGCAGTACTTC. Its translation: CASSRDRGPEQYF.

V and J are TRBV19 and TRBJ1-5, with 9 positions matching TRBD1. The CDR3 is 15 residues long. CDR1 and CDR2 from the germline V gene are LNHDA and SQIVND (reference sequence). Trimming removed 3 bases from V and 4 bases from J; junction bases left unmatched: 4. The CDR3 DNA follows: TGTGCCAGTAGTATGACAGGGGGTAGTAATCAGCCCCAGCATTTT. It is translated as CASSMTGGSNQPQHF.

The chain recombines TRBV14 with TRBJ1-4, with D tentatively TRBD1 (6 bases). The ends were cut back, 3 bases at V and 4 bases at J, with 9 bases in the middle. The CDR3 extends over 14 amino acids. Germline lookup yields CDR1 SGHDN and CDR2 FVKESK. The CDR3: CASSHQGFNEKLFF. DNA of the CDR3: TGTGCCAGCAGCCACCAGGGGTTTAATGAAAAACTGTTTTTT.

CDR3 protein: CASRHPRRRDYYGYTF. DNA for the CDR3: TGTGCCAGCAGACACCCTAGACGCCGAGATTACTATGGCTACACCTTC. The gene calls are TRBV28 and TRBJ1-2; D not certain. With 6 bases removed from V and 3 bases from J, the gap between germline ends came to 20 bases. This CDR3 comprises 16 residues. Germline lookup yields CDR1 MDHEN and CDR2 SYDVKM.

The J gene is TRBJ1-1, the V gene TRBV10-3; D remains ambiguous. The CDR3 is made up of 13 amino acids. Germline V gives CDR1 ENHRY, CDR2 SYGVKD. V was trimmed by 3 bases and J by 1 base, leaving 6 bases between them. CDR3 sequence: CAISETQNTEAFF. The CDR3 DNA reads TGTGCCATCAGTGAAACTCAGAACACTGAAGCTTTCTTT.

This sequence joins TRBV28 and TRBJ2-3; 14 bases match TRBD2. V lost 4 bases to trimming and J lost 5 bases; unmatched junction nucleotides: 5. Germline V CDR1 and CDR2: MDHEN, SYDVKM. This CDR3 is built from 16 residues. The CDR3, as DNA: TGTGCCAGCAGTTCCGGACTAGCGGGAGGAGTAGATACGCAGTATTTT. Translation: CASSSGLAGGVDTQYF.

The chain recombines TRBV2 with TRBJ1-1, with D possibly matching TRBD1 (5 bases). V lost 6 bases and J 1 base, leaving 6 bases between the germline ends. In germline, CDR1 is SNHLY, CDR2 FYNNEI. This CDR3 has 12 residues. Written as DNA, the CDR3 is TGTGCCAGCAGGCAGGGGAACACTGAAGCTTTCTTT. Residues: CASRQGNTEAFF.

The CDR3 DNA is TGTGCCAGTAGTATAATTGGGGGCTACACCGGGGAGCTGTTTTTT. The encoded protein is CASSIIGGYTGELFF. The V and J genes are TRBV19 and TRBJ2-2; maybe TRBD1 (6 bases). The CDR3 covers 15 residues. V lost 2 bases, J lost 3 bases, and 10 bases lay in between. Germline V gene data show CDR1 as LNHDA and CDR2 as SQIVND (reference sequence).

This chain uses TRBV14 with TRBJ2-3, with D perhaps matching TRBD1 (6 bases). CDR1 is SGHDN, CDR2 FVKESK, per germline. V was clipped by 5 bases and J by 1 base, with 13 bases between them. This CDR3 contains 15 residues. The CDR3 nucleotides are TGTGCCAGCAGCTTTAGACAGGCCGGCACAGATACGCAGTATTTT. This sequence encodes CASSFRQAGTDTQYF.